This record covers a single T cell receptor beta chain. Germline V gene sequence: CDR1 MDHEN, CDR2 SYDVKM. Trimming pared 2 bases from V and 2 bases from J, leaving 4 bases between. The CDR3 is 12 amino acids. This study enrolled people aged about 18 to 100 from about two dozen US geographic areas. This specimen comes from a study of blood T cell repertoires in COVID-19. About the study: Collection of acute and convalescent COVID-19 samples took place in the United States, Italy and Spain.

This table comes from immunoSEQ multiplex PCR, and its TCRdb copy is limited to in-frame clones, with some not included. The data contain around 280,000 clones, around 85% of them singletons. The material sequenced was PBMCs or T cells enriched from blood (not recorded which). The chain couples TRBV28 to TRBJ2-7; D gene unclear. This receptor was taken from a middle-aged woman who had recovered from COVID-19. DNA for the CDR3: TGTGCCAGCAGTTTAAGCCCCTACGAGCAGTACTTC. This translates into CASSLSPYEQYF.